These T cell receptor beta chains were read from a single sample in a study of shared clonotypes between healthy human individuals. The protocol was immunoSEQ multiplex PCR, while the TCRdb copy is restricted to in-frame clones and leaves out a portion. The sample has about 490,000 clones; 70% to 80% are singletons. Input material: PBMCs. The origin of the receptors is a woman in her forties in good health. Some clones in this sample may be carry-over from other donors' samples. The CDR3 runs from the conserved cysteine through the conserved F or W. The size entry is marked missing in some rows and otherwise reads once, few, many or a size class.

NA TRBV18 16 CASSPYRCISTDTQYF
NA TRBV6-4 15 CASSTGTQSTDTQYF
few TRBV10-3 14 CATGQGAGNTEAFF
NA TRBV9 13 CANPRGFADTQYF
NA TRBV19 15 CASTSFGARDYGYTF
once TRBV11-2 14 CASSFNQGAETQYF
NA TRBV5-1 14 CASSLSRGTGELFF
NA TRBV25-1 16 CASSDPLYRVPYGYTF
once TRBV28 14 CASSLRETSAAKYF
once TRBV6-1 13 CASSEGESNEQFF
NA TRBV5-1 14 CASSRDPGNYGYTF
NA TRBV5-4 16 CASSLRLQGPTDTQYF
NA TRBV10-2 14 CASTLAGDGYEQYF
NA TRBV27 15 CASSSWGAGEDEQFF
NA TRBV7-9 14 CASSPRAYTDTQYF
NA TRBV5-1 15 CASSLVGEAEEKLFF
NA TRBV4-2 13 CASSLGQNYGYTF
NA TRBV18 15 CASSMLPGANQPQHF
NA TRBV27 16 CASSSVAGVWTDTQYF
few TRBV6-1 18 CASSENVRGPFNPNAQYF